This T cell receptor beta chain was sequenced during a study of blood T cell repertoires in COVID-19. Profiled with immunoSEQ multiplex PCR; TCRdb holds only in-frame clones, not every one. The sample has 220,000 or so clones, approximately 84% seen once. The V and J ends lost 5 bases and 2 bases, in that order; junction bases with no gene match: 16. The CDR3 consists of 19 residues. CDR1 is SGHAT, CDR2 FQNNGV, per germline. The chain is built from TRBV11-2 and TRBJ1-3; TRBD1 agrees at 9 bases. The sample taken for sequencing was peripheral blood. The sequence came from a woman aged 60-75 years with acute or convalescent COVID-19. CDR3 sequence (DNA): TGTGCCAGCAGCCCCGTTATCCTCAGTACAGGGGGCACTGGAAACACCATATATTTT. Amino acid sequence: CASSPVILSTGGTGNTIYF.